These T cell receptor beta chains were read from a single sample in a study of cytomegalovirus exposure and HLA in healthy donors. Sequencing used immunoSEQ multiplex PCR; TCRdb keeps in-frame clones, though not all of them. This table has 81,000 or so clones, roughly 75% appearing once. The sample comprised PBMCs. These receptors were obtained from a man in his sixties in good health and CMV-seronegative. Each CDR3 is given without its conserved first and last residue. Expanded clones are given a class, and other clones once, few, many or no size at all.

CDR3 protein	clone size	V gene	J gene
ASHFEAGTEAF	.	TRBV7-3	TRBJ1-1
ASSIGGTNSPLH	once	TRBV19	TRBJ1-6
AGEGSYHGNTIY	.	TRBV19	TRBJ1-3
AWEGPEAF	few	TRBV5-4	TRBJ1-1
ASRALAGGSYNEQF	.	TRBV19	TRBJ2-1
ASSTRGASYNEQF	.	TRBV7-7	TRBJ2-1
ASSPPGGYGGYT	.	TRBV7-9	TRBJ1-2
ASSLARGLETQY	.	TRBV7-9	TRBJ2-5
ASSFWPGGDQPQH	.	TRBV5-1	TRBJ1-5
ASSVAREGQAGNTIY	.	TRBV9	TRBJ1-3
AWSVLHTGNYGYT	.	TRBV30	TRBJ1-2
ARGSGLGGDEQY	.	TRBV14	TRBJ2-7
ASSPTDRGRGDYGYT	.	TRBV7-2	TRBJ1-2
ASSPSGSVNTEAF	.	TRBV18	TRBJ1-1
ASSHGQLNTEAF	.	TRBV9	TRBJ1-1
ASSPTLGIQY	.	TRBV5-5	TRBJ2-5
ASSQDLSVNEQF	.	TRBV4-2	TRBJ2-1
ASSQSSTDSTDTQY	.	TRBV27	TRBJ2-3
ASSKRGSNTEAF	few	TRBV9	TRBJ1-1
ASSVAGTGKIEQY	.	TRBV9	TRBJ2-7
ASSLRGPEAF	few	TRBV5-6	TRBJ1-1
SVGVGLAGVDEQF	.	TRBV29-1	TRBJ2-1
ASSLQGDYEQY	.	TRBV5-1	TRBJ2-7
ATSRDVGAGYEQY	.	TRBV15	TRBJ2-7
SVEYGAGEQY	.	TRBV29-1	TRBJ2-7
ASGTDSPYEQY	.	TRBV27	TRBJ2-7
ASSLDSGGPMETQY	once	TRBV5-1	TRBJ2-5
ASSTGQPQH	.	TRBV7-8	TRBJ1-5
SATLAGDGF	.	TRBV20-1	TRBJ2-1
ASQTADEAF	.	TRBV6-5	TRBJ1-1
ATTLAGGRETQY	few	TRBV15	TRBJ2-5
ASSETGRREETQY	.	TRBV7-3	TRBJ2-5
SVGTGQKVDTQY	few	TRBV29-1	TRBJ2-3
ASRDRGQPQH	.	TRBV6-5	TRBJ1-5
ASSPGRDTQY	.	TRBV11-2	TRBJ2-3
ASSQEAGFPNEQF	.	TRBV4-2	TRBJ2-1
ASSEVGGIRLKLF	few	TRBV2	TRBJ1-4